The present TCR beta chain was sequenced within a study of stem cell transplantation in POMP-related autoinflammatory disease. Across the study: Impaired MHC class I-dependent CD8+ differentiation was hypothesized from defective thymoproteasomes. Study results and limitations: Fewer unique TRB V-J gene pairings were identified in patients with PRAID. A trend toward lower repertoire diversity and greater clonality appeared in every analyzed T-cell subset of PRAID patients.

Prominent immunodeficiency with autoinflammation defined PRAID. In the case of this clone: What it binds is not known.

V lost 4 bases and J lost 0, with 10 bases in between. The CDR3 runs to 15 residues. In germline, CDR1 is LGHNA, CDR2 YNFKEQ. Method: immunoSEQ multiplex PCR; TCRdb's copy keeps in-frame clones and lacks some. The table shows 8,000 to 10,000 clones, with just over 90% occurring only once. This specimen was CD8+ T cells from PBMCs, taken before stem cell transplantation. The chain employs TRBV4-2 and TRBJ2-1; TRBD2 is a possible D gene (6 bases). This receptor was taken from a human donor with POMP-related autoinflammation and immune dysregulation (PRAID). DNA of the CDR3: TGTGCCAGCAGCCCAAGCGGGTACTCCTACAATGAGCAGTTCTTC. Amino acid sequence: CASSPSGYSYNEQFF.